Each of the 6 T cell receptor beta chains below was sequenced from the same sample in a study of blood T cells in healthy people across ages. The second PCR ran roughly 6 to 11 cycles with a sample-barcoded 5' primer and J-beta primers. TCRdb reprocessed the 5' RACE reads via MiXCR and lists one record per CDR3 protein. The table lists about 1,400,000 distinct CDR3 sequences, around 42% of them singletons. Sequencing was done on a sample of blood. The origin of the receptors is a woman aged 18-30 years in good health.

V gene TRBV13 combines with J gene TRBJ2-1; 7 positions match TRBD1. The J call is uncertain, as TRBJ2-7 better fits the DNA end. Looked up from germline, CDR1 is PRHDT and CDR2 is FYEKMQ (reference sequence). The CDR3 consists of 17 residues. The CDR3 DNA reads TGTGCCAGCAGCTTAGGCCAGGGGGAGAGCTCCTACAATGAGCAGTACTTC. Translating gives CASSLGQGESSYNEQYF.

This clonotype was picked up a small number of times. The chain employs TRBV5-1 and TRBJ1-2; unclear D gene. Germline CDR1 reads SGHRS; CDR2 reads YFSETQ. Trimming took off 3 bases at V and 6 bases at J, with 6 bases between the two ends. This CDR3 contains 11 residues. CDR3 amino acids: CASSSANGYTF. For the CDR3, the DNA is TGCGCCAGCAGCTCGGCAAATGGCTACACCTTC.

A remark on this clonotype: Being one base from a much bigger clone, this may be a read error. The gene calls are TRBV29-1 and TRBJ2-7, with D perhaps given as TRBD1 or TRBD2 (5 bases each). The CDR3 extends over 13 amino acids. The germline V gene encodes CDR1 SQVTM and CDR2 ANQGSEA. CDR3 coding DNA: TGCAGCGTTAATAGCGACAGCTCCTCCGAGCAGTACTTC. Its translation: CSVNSDSSSEQYF.

This clonotype was observed a few times. J is TRBJ2-3 and V is TRBV7-9; D remains unclear. The CDR3 has 18 amino acids. Germline V gene sequence: CDR1 SEHNR, CDR2 FQNEAQ (reference sequence). The V end lost 5 bases, the J end lost 0 bases, and 21 bases lay between the germline ends. This CDR3 reads CASSQIDGRYSSTDTQYF. The CDR3 coding sequence is TGTGCCAGCAGCCAAATCGACGGACGTTACTCTAGCACAGATACGCAGTATTTT.

About this clonotype itself: One end of the junction does not line up with germline, which may come from a read error. V is TRBV7-2 and J is TRBJ1-1; D is uncertain. Germline V gives CDR1 SGHTA, CDR2 FQGNSA. This CDR3 has 17 amino acids. CDR3 nucleotides: TGTGCCAGCAGCTTACAGATGTTCGCCGGGGTGAACACTGAAGCTTTCTTC. Encoded protein: CASSLQMFAGVNTEAFF.

The chain links TRBV7-9 to TRBJ2-7, with 8 bases aligning to TRBD1. J lost 5 bases, V lost 5 bases, and 11 bases had no gene match. The CDR3 is 15 amino acids. Germline-derived CDR1 and CDR2 are SEHNR and FQNEAQ (reference sequence). CDR3 sequence (DNA): TGTGCCAGCAGCCGGCGGACAGGGATATATGACGAGCAGTACTTC. Translating gives CASSRRTGIYDEQYF. The full variable domain, with the rest looked up from reference TRBV7-9 and TRBJ2-7, is DTGVSQNPRHKITKRGQNVTFRCDPISEHNRLYWYRQTLGQGPEFLTYFQNEAQLEKSRLLSDRFSAERPKGSFSTLEIQRTEQGDSAMYLCASSRRTGIYDEQYFGPGTRLTVT.